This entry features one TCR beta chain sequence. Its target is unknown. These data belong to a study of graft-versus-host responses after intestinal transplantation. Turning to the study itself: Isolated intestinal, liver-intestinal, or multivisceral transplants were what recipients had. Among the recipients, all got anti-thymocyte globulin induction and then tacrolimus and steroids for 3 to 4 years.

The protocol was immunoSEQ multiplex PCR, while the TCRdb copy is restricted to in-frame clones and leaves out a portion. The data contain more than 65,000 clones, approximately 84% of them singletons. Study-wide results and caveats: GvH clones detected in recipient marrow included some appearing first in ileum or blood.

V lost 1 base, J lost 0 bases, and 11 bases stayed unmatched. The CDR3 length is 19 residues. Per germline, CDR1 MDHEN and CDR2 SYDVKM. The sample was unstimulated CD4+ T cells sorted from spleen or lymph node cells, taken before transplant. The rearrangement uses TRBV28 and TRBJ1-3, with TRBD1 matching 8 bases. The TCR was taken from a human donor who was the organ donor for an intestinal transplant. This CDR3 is CASSLYGTGALGSGNTIYF. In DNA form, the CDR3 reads TGTGCCAGCAGTTTATACGGGACAGGAGCCTTGGGCTCTGGAAACACCATATATTTT.